The clone carrying this TCR beta chain was seen a single time. Its antigen is as yet unknown. Both 60 Vbeta primers and 13 Jbeta primers went into the PCR. Measured with immunoSEQ multiplex PCR; TCRdb has only the in-frame clones, and not every one. This sample has about 120,000 clones, with about 80% found just once. This sample was taken from a study of cytomegalovirus exposure and HLA in healthy donors. Study summary: HLA-typed donors contributed 65 million to 95 million unique TCRs, which were held in an early data release.

Study-wide points: Generally TCR sequences proved uncommon, though certain public TCRs appeared in numerous donors. Cytomegalovirus status was reportedly diagnosed by the classifier with high specificity and sensitivity. Immune exposure information available was restricted to CMV serostatus.

What was sequenced was PBMCs. The source is a young man in good health and CMV-seropositive.

The CDR3 DNA sequence: TGTGCCAGCAGCCAAGAGGGGACTACAGAGCAGTACTTC. Translated, it gives CASSQEGTTEQYF. This rearrangement joins TRBV4-2 to TRBJ2-7; 7 bases fit TRBD2. Germline CDR1 LGHNA, CDR2 YNFKEQ. V was clipped by 0 bases and J by 7 bases; unmatched bases: 3. CDR3 length equals 13 residues.